What follows are 14 T cell receptor beta chains derived from one specimen sequenced in a study of cytomegalovirus exposure and HLA in healthy donors (dated by TCRdb to the late 2010s). To prepare the library, the immunoSEQ multiplex PCR assay was applied. The source is immuneACCESS, and TCRdb retained only in-frame sequences with V and J called. Part of the clones is not carried over; for the studies checked, unresolved V genes explain less than half of this, and the remainder is unexplained. The sample includes 240,000 or so clones, with around 86% observed a single time. Of the sample, 1% to 1.5% falls within the top ten clones. The sample comprised PBMCs. The source is a woman aged 25 to 39 in good health and CMV-seropositive.

The chain is built from TRBV18 and TRBJ2-7; 11 nucleotides line up with TRBD2. This CDR3 comprises 18 residues. Germline V gene data show CDR1 as KGHSH and CDR2 as LQKENI. Trimming at V came to 3 bases and at J to 2 bases, leaving 12 bases not matched to a gene. The CDR3: CASSPRATSGMITYEQYF. CDR3 nucleotide sequence: TGTGCCAGCTCACCCCGCGCGACTAGCGGGATGATAACCTACGAGCAGTACTTC.

This clone was observed a few times. The J gene is TRBJ1-5, the V gene TRBV19, with D perhaps matching TRBD1 (5 bases). CDR3 length: 14 residues. V gave up 3 bases and J gave up 3 bases, with 9 bases separating them. Germline V gene data show CDR1 as LNHDA and CDR2 as SQIVND (reference sequence). The CDR3 sequence is CASSIQGDNQPQHF. The DNA of the CDR3 is TGTGCCAGTAGTATCCAGGGTGACAATCAGCCCCAGCATTTT. Full variable domain (remainder filled in from reference TRBV19 and TRBJ1-5): DGGITQSPKYLFRKEGQNVTLSCEQNLNHDAMYWYRQDPGQGLRLIYYSQIVNDFQKGDIAEGYSVSREKKESFPLTVTSAQKNPTAFYLCASSIQGDNQPQHFGDGTRLSIL.

This clone came up once. The chain recombines TRBV25-1 with TRBJ1-1; TRBD1 agrees at 8 bases. The trim removed 1 base at V and 3 bases at J, leaving 10 bases unmatched. CDR3 length: 17 residues. Germline values: CDR1 MGHDK, CDR2 SYGVNS. In nucleotides, the CDR3 is TGTGCCAGCAGTGAATTCTTCCAGGGGGCCGGGGACACTGAAGCTTTCTTT. It codes for CASSEFFQGAGDTEAFF.

This chain joins TRBV5-1 and TRBJ2-2, with D hard to call. There are 14 residues in the CDR3. V was cut by 2 bases and J by 1 base, with 6 bases left in between. Germline lookup yields CDR1 SGHRS and CDR2 YFSETQ. The CDR3 loop is CASSLDWNTGELFF. CDR3 bases: TGCGCCAGCAGCTTAGACTGGAACACCGGGGAGCTGTTTTTT.

The DNA of the CDR3 is TGTGCCAGCAGTGATCGACCCCAGGGGTGGTTTAACGAGCAGTACTTC. Translating it yields CASSDRPQGWFNEQYF. This chain joins TRBV6-4 and TRBJ2-7; tentative D call: TRBD1 (6 bases). This CDR3 has 16 residues. CDR1 and CDR2 from the germline V gene are MRHNA and SNTAGT. Trimming cost V 3 bases and J 5 bases, with 20 bases left between them.

This chain uses TRBV27 with TRBJ1-1; D might be TRBD1 (5 bases). The germline V gene has CDR1 MNHEY and CDR2 SMNVEV (reference sequence). The length of the CDR3 is 14 residues. The germline V and J ends were trimmed by 8 bases and 12 bases, with 25 bases remaining between them. The CDR3 spells CASGAGMYFSGTFF. Written as DNA, the CDR3 is TGTGCCAGCGGGGCGGGGATGTATTTTTCGGGGACTTTCTTT.

The J gene is TRBJ1-1, the V gene TRBV19; D is undetermined. CDR3 length equals 14 residues. The V gene lost 1 base and the J gene lost 0 bases, with 6 bases spanning the gap. The germline CDR1 and CDR2 sequences are LNHDA and SQIVND (reference sequence). The CDR3 sequence: CASSIGVLNTEAFF. For the CDR3, the DNA is TGTGCCAGTAGTATAGGCGTACTGAACACTGAAGCTTTCTTT.

This clone was found many times. The chain joins TRBV2 to TRBJ1-5; 7 bases match TRBD1. Germline assignment: CDR1 SNHLY and CDR2 FYNNEI. V lost 4 bases to trimming and J lost 4 bases; unmatched junction nucleotides: 1. This CDR3 is built from 13 residues. CDR3 loop: CASSGGQNQPQHF. The CDR3 region has the DNA TGTGCCAGCAGTGGGGGACAGAATCAGCCCCAGCATTTT. Drawing the rest from reference TRBV2 and TRBJ1-5, the complete variable domain is EPEVTQTPSHQVTQMGQEVILRCVPISNHLYFYWYRQILGQKVEFLVSFYNNEISEKSEIFDDQFSVERPDGSNFTLKIRSTKLEDSAMYFCASSGGQNQPQHFGDGTRLSIL.

V gene TRBV27 combines with J gene TRBJ2-7; 8 positions agree with TRBD2. V lost 7 bases and J lost 2; bases outside the gene matches: 19. The germline gives CDR1 MNHEY, CDR2 SMNVEV (reference sequence). CDR3 length: 18 amino acids. CDR3 loop: CASKLIAGERESPYEQYF. CDR3 sequence (DNA): TGTGCCAGCAAGTTAATCGCAGGGGAGCGGGAGTCCCCCTACGAGCAGTACTTC.

V is TRBV29-1 and J is TRBJ2-3; a weak D match, TRBD1 (5 bases). The CDR3 loop spans 17 amino acids. Germline values: CDR1 SQVTM, CDR2 ANQGSEA. Trimming removed 4 bases at V and 0 bases at J, with 20 bases between. This CDR3 reads CSVVTQRTSPSTDTQYF. The CDR3 coding sequence is TGCAGCGTTGTCACCCAAAGGACATCCCCTAGCACAGATACGCAGTATTTT.

V usage is TRBV6-5 and J usage is TRBJ1-1; no clear D gene. Germline V gene data show CDR1 as MNHEY and CDR2 as SVGAGI. Deletions cut 8 bases from V and 7 bases from J, with 17 bases between. The CDR3 is 13 residues long. The CDR3 protein is CASASPMRSEAFF. CDR3 nucleotide sequence: TGTGCCAGCGCCTCCCCTATGAGGAGTGAAGCTTTCTTT.

The chain combines TRBV18 with TRBJ1-5; 7 bases line up with TRBD1. The V and J ends lost 3 bases and 5 bases, in that order; junction bases with no gene match: 7. The CDR3 has 15 amino acids. The germline CDR1 and CDR2 sequences are KGHSH and LQKENI. The CDR3 is CASSPPDRSDQPQHF. CDR3 in DNA: TGTGCCAGCTCACCCCCGGACAGGAGCGATCAGCCCCAGCATTTT.

This sequence joins TRBV6-1 and TRBJ2-3; 11 positions agree with TRBD2. The CDR3 runs to 14 residues. After removal of 7 bases from V and 4 bases from J, the junction contained 4 bases not matched to a gene. Looked up from germline, CDR1 is MNHNS and CDR2 is SASEGT. Here the CDR3 reads CASMLAGGPDTQYF. DNA of the CDR3: TGTGCCAGCATGTTAGCGGGAGGGCCAGATACGCAGTATTTT.

This chain joins TRBV7-8 and TRBJ1-1; no firm D call. There are 14 residues in the CDR3. Germline V lookup: CDR1 SGHVS, CDR2 FQNEAQ. The V end was cut by 1 base, the J end by 5 bases, with 11 bases between. CDR3 protein: CASSLGRLLTEAFF. DNA of the CDR3: TGTGCCAGCAGCTTAGGCAGGTTATTGACTGAAGCTTTCTTT.